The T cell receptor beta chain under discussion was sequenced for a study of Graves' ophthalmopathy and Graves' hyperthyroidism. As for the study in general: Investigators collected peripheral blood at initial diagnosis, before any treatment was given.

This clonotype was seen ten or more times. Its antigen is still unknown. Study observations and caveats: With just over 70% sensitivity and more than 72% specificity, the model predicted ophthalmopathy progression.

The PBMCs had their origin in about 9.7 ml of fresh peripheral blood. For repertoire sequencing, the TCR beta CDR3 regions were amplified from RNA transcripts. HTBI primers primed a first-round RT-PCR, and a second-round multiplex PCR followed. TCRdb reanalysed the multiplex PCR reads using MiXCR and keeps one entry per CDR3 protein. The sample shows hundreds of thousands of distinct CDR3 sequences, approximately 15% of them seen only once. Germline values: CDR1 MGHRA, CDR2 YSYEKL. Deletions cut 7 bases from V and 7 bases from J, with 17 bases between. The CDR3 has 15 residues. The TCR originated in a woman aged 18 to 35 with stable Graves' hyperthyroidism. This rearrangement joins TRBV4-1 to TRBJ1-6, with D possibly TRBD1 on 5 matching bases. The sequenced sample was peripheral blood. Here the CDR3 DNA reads TGCGCCAGCACCTTTCAGGGAGGTCGGAATTCACCCCTCCACTTT. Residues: CASTFQGGRNSPLHF.